This is a list of T cell receptor beta chains from one sample in a study of blood T cell repertoires in COVID-19. The data were produced by immunoSEQ multiplex PCR, yet TCRdb's version contains in-frame clones alone and is incomplete. Of 90,000 to 120,000 clones listed, around 86% are singletons. Sequencing was done on a sample of peripheral blood. The receptors were gathered from a woman aged 70-85 years with acute or convalescent COVID-19. Each CDR3 is given with its conserved first and last residue. D genes are given only for firm matches. Where a row states a size, it is once, few, many or the class of an expanded clone; other rows omit it.

j_call: TRBJ1-1
clone_size: NA
d_call: TRBD1
v_call: TRBV25-1
cdr3_nt: TGTGCCAGCAGTCCCTCAGGCCGGGGGGACAGGGGCGAAGCTTTCTTT
cdr3_aa: CASSPSGRGDRGEAFF

j_call: TRBJ1-1
clone_size: NA
d_call: TRBD1
v_call: TRBV15
cdr3_nt: TGTGCCACCAGCAGAGATCTTACAGGGGGCACTGAAGCTTTCTTT
cdr3_aa: CATSRDLTGGTEAFF

j_call: TRBJ1-2
clone_size: NA
d_call: NA
v_call: TRBV7-2
cdr3_nt: TGTGCCAGCAGCTCTCGAGGGCTGGAAGGCTACACCTTC
cdr3_aa: CASSSRGLEGYTF

j_call: TRBJ1-5
clone_size: NA
d_call: NA
v_call: TRBV7-9
cdr3_nt: TGTGCCAGCAGCTTAGAGGGGGAGGGGCAGCCCCAGCATTTT
cdr3_aa: CASSLEGEGQPQHF

j_call: TRBJ2-7
clone_size: once
d_call: TRBD2
v_call: TRBV9
cdr3_nt: TGTGCCAGCAGCGTAGGGACTAGCCTCTACGAGCAGTACTTC
cdr3_aa: CASSVGTSLYEQYF

j_call: TRBJ1-1
clone_size: NA
d_call: NA
v_call: TRBV28
cdr3_nt: TGTGCCAGCAGTCTGACATACACTGAAGCTTTCTTT
cdr3_aa: CASSLTYTEAFF

j_call: TRBJ2-2
clone_size: NA
d_call: NA
v_call: TRBV3-1/TRBV3-2
cdr3_nt: TGTGCCAGCAGCCGTCAGGCCAGGACCGGGGAGCTGTTTTTT
cdr3_aa: CASSRQARTGELFF

j_call: TRBJ2-3
clone_size: NA
d_call: TRBD2
v_call: TRBV3-1/TRBV3-2
cdr3_nt: TGTGCCAGCAGCCAAGTTCTAGCGGGAGGGGGAGATACGCAGTATTTT
cdr3_aa: CASSQVLAGGGDTQYF

j_call: TRBJ1-2
clone_size: NA
d_call: NA
v_call: TRBV2
cdr3_nt: TGTGCCAGCAGCCGGGGGGTATCCTATGGCTACACCTTC
cdr3_aa: CASSRGVSYGYTF

j_call: TRBJ1-1
clone_size: NA
d_call: TRBD1
v_call: TRBV6-2/TRBV6-3
cdr3_nt: TGTGCCAGCAGTAAAGGGGGCGCCCCGGGCACTGAAGCTTTCTTT
cdr3_aa: CASSKGGAPGTEAFF

j_call: TRBJ2-5
clone_size: NA
d_call: TRBD1
v_call: TRBV12-5
cdr3_nt: TGTGCTAGTCAGGGGACAGTTTACGCGACCCAGTACTTC
cdr3_aa: CASQGTVYATQYF

j_call: TRBJ1-2
clone_size: NA
d_call: NA
v_call: TRBV9
cdr3_nt: TGTGCCAGCAGCGTAGCTCCGGGGTATCCTGGCTACACCTTC
cdr3_aa: CASSVAPGYPGYTF

j_call: TRBJ1-6
clone_size: NA
d_call: NA
v_call: TRBV5-4
cdr3_nt: TGTGCCAGCAGCTTGGTCGCAGGACTCTATAATTCACCCCTCCACTTT
cdr3_aa: CASSLVAGLYNSPLHF

j_call: TRBJ1-2
clone_size: NA
d_call: TRBD1
v_call: TRBV6-1
cdr3_nt: TGTGCCAGCAGTGGGGGACAGGAAGGGCTGTCCTGGTATGGCTACACCTTC
cdr3_aa: CASSGGQEGLSWYGYTF

j_call: TRBJ1-1
clone_size: NA
d_call: TRBD1
v_call: TRBV7-8
cdr3_nt: TGTGCCAGCACCTCGACAGGGAGGTTCACTGAAGCTTTCTTT
cdr3_aa: CASTSTGRFTEAFF

j_call: TRBJ1-6
clone_size: NA
d_call: NA
v_call: TRBV7-9
cdr3_nt: TGTGCCAGCAGCTGGGACACCCATAATTCACCCCTCCACTTT
cdr3_aa: CASSWDTHNSPLHF

j_call: TRBJ2-5
clone_size: once
d_call: NA
v_call: TRBV24-1
cdr3_nt: TGTGCCACCAGTGATTTTACTCGAACTTCCCAAGAGACCCAGTACTTC
cdr3_aa: CATSDFTRTSQETQYF

j_call: TRBJ1-6
clone_size: NA
d_call: TRBD1
v_call: TRBV16
cdr3_nt: TGTGCCAGCAGCCAATCGGACAGGCCCAATTCACCCCTCCACTTT
cdr3_aa: CASSQSDRPNSPLHF

j_call: TRBJ2-1
clone_size: NA
d_call: NA
v_call: TRBV19
cdr3_nt: TGTGCCAGTAGTATCTTCACCGGCACAGGCGACAATGAGCAGTTCTTC
cdr3_aa: CASSIFTGTGDNEQFF

j_call: TRBJ1-1
clone_size: NA
d_call: TRBD1
v_call: TRBV6-5
cdr3_nt: TGTGCCAGCAGTTACTCAAACAGGGGGAGGTACACTGAAGCTTTCTTT
cdr3_aa: CASSYSNRGRYTEAFF

j_call: TRBJ2-1
clone_size: NA
d_call: TRBD1
v_call: TRBV5-4
cdr3_nt: TGTGCCAGCAGCTTGAGGGACAGGGCGATCGGTGAGCAGTTCTTC
cdr3_aa: CASSLRDRAIGEQFF

j_call: TRBJ2-7
clone_size: NA
d_call: TRBD2
v_call: TRBV28
cdr3_nt: TGTGCCATTAGCGGGACCCCCGACGAGCAGTACTTC
cdr3_aa: CAISGTPDEQYF

j_call: TRBJ2-3
clone_size: NA
d_call: NA
v_call: TRBV7-3
cdr3_nt: TGTGCCAGCAGCCCGACCCGGACAGCGAGCACAGATACGCAGTATTTT
cdr3_aa: CASSPTRTASTDTQYF

j_call: TRBJ2-1
clone_size: NA
d_call: TRBD2
v_call: TRBV5-1
cdr3_nt: TGCGCCAGCAGCCTACTAGCGGTACCCTACAATGAGCAGTTCTTC
cdr3_aa: CASSLLAVPYNEQFF

j_call: TRBJ2-3
clone_size: NA
d_call: NA
v_call: TRBV9
cdr3_nt: TGTGCCAGCAGCGATAGCGGAGGCACAGATACGCAGTATTTT
cdr3_aa: CASSDSGGTDTQYF

j_call: TRBJ2-2
clone_size: few
d_call: TRBD2
v_call: TRBV11-3
cdr3_nt: TGTGCCAGCAGCTTCGAGGCGGCTAGCGGGAGGCGGACCGGGGAGCTGTTTTTT
cdr3_aa: CASSFEAASGRRTGELFF

j_call: TRBJ2-1
clone_size: NA
d_call: NA
v_call: TRBV11-1
cdr3_nt: TGTGCCAGCAGCTGGGGCGGGAACTACAATGAGCAGTTCTTC
cdr3_aa: CASSWGGNYNEQFF

j_call: TRBJ1-5
clone_size: NA
d_call: NA
v_call: TRBV6-4
cdr3_nt: TGTGCCAGCAGTGACAATTTCTCCCGTAAGGGCGGGCCCAAGAAGGGTCAGCCCCAGCATTTT
cdr3_aa: CASSDNFSRKGGPKKGQPQHF

j_call: TRBJ1-3
clone_size: NA
d_call: TRBD1
v_call: TRBV5-4
cdr3_nt: TGTGCCAGCAGCCTACAGGGGAATGGAAACACCATATATTTT
cdr3_aa: CASSLQGNGNTIYF

j_call: TRBJ2-3
clone_size: NA
d_call: TRBD2
v_call: TRBV25-1
cdr3_nt: TGTGCCAGCAGTGTCGGGACTAGAGACACAGATACGCAGTATTTT
cdr3_aa: CASSVGTRDTDTQYF

j_call: TRBJ2-2
clone_size: NA
d_call: NA
v_call: TRBV27
cdr3_nt: TGTGCCAGCAGCCGTAGCGGAACAAACACCGGGGAGCTGTTTTTT
cdr3_aa: CASSRSGTNTGELFF

j_call: TRBJ1-6
clone_size: NA
d_call: NA
v_call: TRBV7-3
cdr3_nt: TGTGCCAGCAGCCCCCCAGGTGGATCACCCCTCCACTTT
cdr3_aa: CASSPPGGSPLHF

j_call: TRBJ1-3
clone_size: NA
d_call: NA
v_call: TRBV16
cdr3_nt: TGTGCCAGCAGCAAAACGACAGGTCTGGGCGGAAACACCATATATTTT
cdr3_aa: CASSKTTGLGGNTIYF

j_call: TRBJ2-1
clone_size: NA
d_call: TRBD2
v_call: TRBV7-8
cdr3_nt: TGTGCCAGCAGCCAAAAAGCGGGGCCTGGGGGTAGGCAGTTCTTC
cdr3_aa: CASSQKAGPGGRQFF

j_call: TRBJ1-3
clone_size: NA
d_call: NA
v_call: TRBV19
cdr3_nt: TGTGCCAGTAGTGACGGACAGCCGGGAAACACCATATATTTT
cdr3_aa: CASSDGQPGNTIYF

j_call: TRBJ1-6
clone_size: once
d_call: TRBD1
v_call: TRBV9
cdr3_nt: TGTGCCAGCAGCACAGGGGTGACGATACCCTATAATTCACCCCTCCACTTT
cdr3_aa: CASSTGVTIPYNSPLHF

j_call: TRBJ1-5
clone_size: few
d_call: NA
v_call: TRBV3-1/TRBV3-2
cdr3_nt: TGTGCCAGCAGCGGCCAGGGCAATCAGCCCCAGCATTTT
cdr3_aa: CASSGQGNQPQHF

j_call: TRBJ1-4
clone_size: NA
d_call: TRBD1
v_call: TRBV11-3
cdr3_nt: TGTGCCAGCGGGACAGGGGGCCCGGCAACTAATGAAAAACTGTTTTTT
cdr3_aa: CASGTGGPATNEKLFF

j_call: TRBJ2-3
clone_size: NA
d_call: TRBD2
v_call: TRBV28
cdr3_nt: TGTGCCAGCAGTTTGTGGACTAGACACACAATTAGCACAGATACGCAGTATTTT
cdr3_aa: CASSLWTRHTISTDTQYF

j_call: TRBJ1-5
clone_size: NA
d_call: NA
v_call: TRBV3-1/TRBV3-2
cdr3_nt: TGTGCCAGCAGCCAGCCGGGACTAAACCAGCCCCAGCATTTT
cdr3_aa: CASSQPGLNQPQHF

j_call: TRBJ2-7
clone_size: NA
d_call: TRBD1
v_call: TRBV2
cdr3_nt: TGTGCCAGCAGTTGGGACAGACTGGGGCCCGAGCAGTACTTC
cdr3_aa: CASSWDRLGPEQYF

j_call: TRBJ2-3
clone_size: NA
d_call: NA
v_call: TRBV5-1
cdr3_nt: TGCGCCAGCAGCTCCCCAGGGGTTGATACGCAGTATTTT
cdr3_aa: CASSSPGVDTQYF

j_call: TRBJ1-1
clone_size: few
d_call: NA
v_call: TRBV28
cdr3_nt: TGTGCCAGCAGTTGGGCCAACTCAGGGATGAACACTGAAGCTTTCTTT
cdr3_aa: CASSWANSGMNTEAFF

j_call: TRBJ1-5
clone_size: few
d_call: TRBD1
v_call: TRBV30
cdr3_nt: TGTGCCTGGAGTGTACAGGGGGCAAGCAATCAGCCCCAGCATTTT
cdr3_aa: CAWSVQGASNQPQHF

j_call: TRBJ1-1
clone_size: few
d_call: NA
v_call: TRBV4-1
cdr3_nt: TGCGCCAGCAGCCAAGACCAGGGAAACACTGAAGCTTTCTTT
cdr3_aa: CASSQDQGNTEAFF

j_call: TRBJ2-3
clone_size: NA
d_call: NA
v_call: TRBV9
cdr3_nt: TGTGCCAGCAGCGTAGGTCCTTTCACAGATACGCAGTATTTT
cdr3_aa: CASSVGPFTDTQYF

j_call: TRBJ2-1
clone_size: few
d_call: NA
v_call: TRBV14
cdr3_nt: TGTGCCAGCAGCCAAGTCTTCGGGCTAGCTGGTAATGAGCAGTTCTTC
cdr3_aa: CASSQVFGLAGNEQFF

j_call: TRBJ1-2
clone_size: NA
d_call: NA
v_call: TRBV27
cdr3_nt: TGTGCCAGCAGTTCGTACGCCTGGACAGAGGGAGGCTACACCTTC
cdr3_aa: CASSSYAWTEGGYTF

j_call: TRBJ1-2
clone_size: NA
d_call: NA
v_call: TRBV27
cdr3_nt: TGTGCCAGCAGTCACAGGGTAGGGTATGGCTACACCTTC
cdr3_aa: CASSHRVGYGYTF

j_call: TRBJ2-3
clone_size: NA
d_call: TRBD2
v_call: TRBV5-1
cdr3_nt: TGCGCCAGCAGCCTCGGACTAGCGGGTCGAAATACGCAGTATTTT
cdr3_aa: CASSLGLAGRNTQYF

j_call: TRBJ1-1
clone_size: NA
d_call: NA
v_call: TRBV7-2
cdr3_nt: TGTGCCAGCAGCTTAGGGCTAGTGAACACTGAAGCTTTCTTT
cdr3_aa: CASSLGLVNTEAFF

j_call: TRBJ2-1
clone_size: NA
d_call: NA
v_call: TRBV7-3
cdr3_nt: TGTGCCAGCAGCTTAATGGAGTGGGGGAGGAGTCCGCAGTTCTTC
cdr3_aa: CASSLMEWGRSPQFF

j_call: TRBJ1-1
clone_size: NA
d_call: TRBD1
v_call: TRBV7-2
cdr3_nt: TGTGCCAGCAGCTTAGATTGGGGCAGGGGGCGCACTGAAGCTTTCTTT
cdr3_aa: CASSLDWGRGRTEAFF

j_call: TRBJ1-3
clone_size: NA
d_call: TRBD1
v_call: TRBV24-1
cdr3_nt: TGTGCCACCAGTGACACTCCCGGGACAGGAAACTCTGGAAACACCATATATTTT
cdr3_aa: CATSDTPGTGNSGNTIYF